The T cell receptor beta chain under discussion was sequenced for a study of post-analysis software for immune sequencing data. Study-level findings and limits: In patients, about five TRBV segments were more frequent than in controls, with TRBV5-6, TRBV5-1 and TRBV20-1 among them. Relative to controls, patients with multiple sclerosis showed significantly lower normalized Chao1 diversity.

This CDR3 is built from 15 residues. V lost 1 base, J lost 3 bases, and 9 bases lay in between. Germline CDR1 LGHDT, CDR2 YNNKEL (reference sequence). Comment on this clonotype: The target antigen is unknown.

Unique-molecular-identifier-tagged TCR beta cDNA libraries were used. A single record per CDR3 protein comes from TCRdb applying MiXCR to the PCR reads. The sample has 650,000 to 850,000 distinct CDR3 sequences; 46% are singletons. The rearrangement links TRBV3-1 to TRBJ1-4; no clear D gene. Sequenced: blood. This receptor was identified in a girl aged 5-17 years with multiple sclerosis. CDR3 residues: CASSQGVTSNEKLFF. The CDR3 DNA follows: TGTGCCAGCAGCCAAGGTGTTACTTCTAATGAAAAACTGTTTTTT.